This T cell receptor beta chain was sequenced for a study of T cell responses to AZD1222 COVID-19 vaccine (dated by TCRdb to the early 2020s). In terms of the full investigation: TCR sequencing was performed for over 230 trial participants, of whom about 200 were given two doses of AZD1222 and approximately 25 were given two doses of MenACWY control vaccine. Trial participants were enrolled by age into subgroups of 18-55, 56-69 and 70-plus years, and around 150, 29 and 61 TCR-sequenced participants, respectively, were included in these subgroups. The paper's findings and limits, for the study overall: Because no day 14 peak-response samples were available, the repertoires could be characterized only after the peak T cell response. Most participants were white British and females outnumbered males, and the authors suggested that clonal diversity may have been underestimated. After two AZD1222 doses, both the breadth and the depth of spike-specific TCRs were significantly higher than at day 0 and than in MenACWY recipients. Only a handful of AZD1222 recipients were SARS-CoV-2 seropositive at baseline, limiting conclusions about previously exposed vaccinees. In the small 56-69-year group, the increase in depth fell short of significance, most likely because of low power. Vaccine-associated CD4 TCRs spanned the whole spike protein, with dominant responses in regions 160-218 and 743-854. Reportedly, almost half of the unique spike-specific TCRs recognized epitopes lying outside the regions that are mutated in the B.1.351 and B.1.1.7 variants.

In the paper's terms, the time point label means: about 28 days (+/-7) after the second vaccine dose. AZD1222 recipients given second doses at about 4 weeks or at about 12 weeks were pooled, since spike-specific TCR depth and breadth were not found to differ between the two schedules. Samples from vaccinated people were obtained from the UK trials COV001 and COV002, which included a single-blind randomized controlled phase 2/3 trial of AZD1222 (ChAdOx1 nCoV-19) in healthy adults. Trial participant PBMC samples were collected at day 0 and day 28 after the second dose for TCRbeta chain sequencing. As regards this clone: Its target antigen remains unknown. No base qualities exist here, and no much larger clone lies one base off it.

CDR1 is given as SGDLS and CDR2 as YYNGEE, both from the germline V gene. V is shortened by 0 bases, J by 8 bases, and the region joining them spans 15 bases. Measured from the cysteine to the phenylalanine, the CDR3 is 15 residues long. Only the CDR3 DNA stays, 45 bases, in frame from base 1. The CDR3 regions of human TCRbeta chains were analyzed by immunosequencing. The authors' analysis ran thus. TCRs in the repertoires were compared against a reference library of SARS-CoV-2-specific TCRs that had been generated with the MIRA antigen-specificity platform. Breadth meant the fraction of unique TCRs that were SARS-CoV-2-associated, whereas depth meant the fraction of total T cells that were SARS-CoV-2-associated. Each spike-specific TCR was assigned to its reactive spike region and to a CD4 or CD8 class using the MIRA data. Log10-transformed breadth and depth values were compared by one-way ANOVA with Sidak's multiple comparisons tests. Entries here come from immuneACCESS through TCRdb and include only in-frame sequences with V and J called. Some clones fail to appear in such tables; in the studies checked, an unresolved V gene covers under half of the shortfall, and the cause of the remainder is unknown. V, J and clone size are taken as reported in that table, and D and trimming were inferred from the DNA itself. For this sample there are over 130,000 clones; about 88% appear just once. In total, the top ten clones hold 3% to 3.5% of the sample.

This specimen consisted of peripheral blood, obtained 28 days after the second AZD1222 dose. The source of this sequence is an adult who received the AZD1222 COVID-19 vaccine. This sequence uses TRBV9 and TRBJ1-5; TRBD1 is perhaps the D gene, given 5 matching bases. The encoded CDR3 is CASSVGRGAVEPQHF. The DNA sequence follows: TGTGCCAGCAGCGTAGGAAGAGGGGCCGTTGAGCCCCAGCATTTT.